This T cell receptor beta chain was captured in a study of CD8+ T cells in alopecia areata. RNA, once extracted, was reverse transcribed into cDNA for use as the sequencing template. The method was immunoSEQ multiplex PCR; TCRdb's version includes in-frame clones alone and lacks a portion of them. The table has under 150,000 clones, more than 40% seen once. Germline assignment: CDR1 LNHNV and CDR2 YYDKDF (reference sequence). The V end was cut by 2 bases, the J end by 2 bases, with 10 bases between. The CDR3 spans 16 residues. Treatment of the sample: oral pan-JAK inhibitor, 5-10 mg twice daily. The specimen comprised CD4+ T cells sorted from blood, sampled at week 4, from a patient treated with tofacitinib. The chain employs TRBV15 and TRBJ2-6, with D possibly TRBD1 on 6 matching bases. The clonotype originates from a human donor with alopecia areata. Here the CDR3 DNA reads TGTGCCACCAGCAGAACAAACAGGGCTGGGGCCAACGTCCTGACTTTC. Translating it yields CATSRTNRAGANVLTF.